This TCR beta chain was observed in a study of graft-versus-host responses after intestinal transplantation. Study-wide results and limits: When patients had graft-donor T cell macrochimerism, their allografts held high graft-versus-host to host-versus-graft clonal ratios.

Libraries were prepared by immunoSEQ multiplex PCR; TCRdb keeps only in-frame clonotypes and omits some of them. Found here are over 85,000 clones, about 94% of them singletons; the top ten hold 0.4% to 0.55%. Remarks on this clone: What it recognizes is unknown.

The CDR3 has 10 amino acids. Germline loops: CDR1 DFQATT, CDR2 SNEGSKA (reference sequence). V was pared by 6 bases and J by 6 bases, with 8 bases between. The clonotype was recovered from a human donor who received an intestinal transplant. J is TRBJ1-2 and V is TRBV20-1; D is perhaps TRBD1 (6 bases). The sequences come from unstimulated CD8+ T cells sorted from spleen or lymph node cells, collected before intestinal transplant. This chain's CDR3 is CSAYRDGYTF. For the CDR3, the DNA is TGCAGTGCATACAGGGATGGCTACACCTTC.